This TCR beta chain was observed in a study of CD4 T cells in relation to SARS-CoV-2 and coronaviruses. About this clone itself: The antigen remains undetermined.

Germline assignment: CDR1 LNHNV and CDR2 YYDKDF (reference sequence). The V segment lost 8 bases and the J segment 1 base; nucleotides outside the gene matches: 12. The CDR3 sequence is 17 residues long. Unexposed donor CD4+ T cells date from about 2011-2018, before the COVID-19 pandemic. Isolation of CD4+ T cells took place after 10 days in culture. Testing used SARS-CoV-2 S/N and four cold-coronavirus spikes on unexposed-donor CD4+ T cells, cells permitting. Sequencing was performed with immunoSEQ multiplex PCR; in TCRdb, only in-frame clones are kept and a portion is missing. This table has around 25,000 clones, 70% to 75% appearing once.

This receptor was taken from a human donor in good health. Sequenced: CD4+ T cells from PBMCs, cultured in vitro. V usage is TRBV15 and J usage is TRBJ2-5, with 11 bases that match TRBD2. This CDR3 is CATSDTLAGGTQETQYF. CDR3 DNA sequence: TGTGCCACCTCAGATACTCTAGCGGGAGGCACCCAAGAGACCCAGTACTTC.